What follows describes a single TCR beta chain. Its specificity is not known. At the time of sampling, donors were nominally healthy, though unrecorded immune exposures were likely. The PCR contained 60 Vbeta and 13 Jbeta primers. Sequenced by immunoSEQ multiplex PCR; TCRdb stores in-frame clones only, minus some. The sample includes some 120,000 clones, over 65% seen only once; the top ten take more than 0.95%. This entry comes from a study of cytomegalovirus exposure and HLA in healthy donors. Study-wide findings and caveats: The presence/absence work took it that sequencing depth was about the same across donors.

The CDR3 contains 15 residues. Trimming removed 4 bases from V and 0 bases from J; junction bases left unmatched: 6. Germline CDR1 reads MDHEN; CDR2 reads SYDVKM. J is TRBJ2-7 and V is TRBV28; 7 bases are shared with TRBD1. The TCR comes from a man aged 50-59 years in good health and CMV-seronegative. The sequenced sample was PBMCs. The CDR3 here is CASSSLGTASYEQYF. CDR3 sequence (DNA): TGTGCCAGCAGTTCGCTGGGGACAGCCTCCTACGAGCAGTACTTC.